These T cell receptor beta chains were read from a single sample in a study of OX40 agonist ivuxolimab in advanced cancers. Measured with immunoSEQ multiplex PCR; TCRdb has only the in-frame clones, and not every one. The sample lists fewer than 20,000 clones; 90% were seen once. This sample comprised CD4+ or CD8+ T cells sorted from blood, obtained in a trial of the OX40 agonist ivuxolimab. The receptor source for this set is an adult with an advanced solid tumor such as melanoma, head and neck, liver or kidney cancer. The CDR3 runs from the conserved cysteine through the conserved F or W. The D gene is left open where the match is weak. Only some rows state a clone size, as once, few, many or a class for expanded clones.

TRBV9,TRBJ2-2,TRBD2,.,CASSVELAGVIALDTGELFF,TGTGCCAGCAGCGTAGAGTTAGCGGGAGTCATAGCCTTGGACACCGGGGAGCTGTTTTTT
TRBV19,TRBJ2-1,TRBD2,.,CASSKGRIAGGPSNEQFF,TGTGCCAGTAGTAAGGGCCGTATAGCGGGAGGGCCTAGCAATGAGCAGTTCTTC
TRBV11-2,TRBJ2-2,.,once,CASSLVPGTHGELFF,TGTGCCAGCAGCTTAGTTCCCGGGACTCACGGGGAGCTGTTTTTT
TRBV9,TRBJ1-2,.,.,CASSAQTNYGYTF,TGTGCCAGCAGCGCGCAAACTAACTATGGCTACACCTTC
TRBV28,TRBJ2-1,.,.,CASSFPERSYNEQFF,TGTGCCAGCAGTTTCCCAGAGAGGTCCTACAATGAGCAGTTCTTC
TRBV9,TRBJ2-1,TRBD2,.,CASSQGLADYNEQFF,TGTGCCAGCAGCCAGGGACTAGCGGACTACAATGAGCAGTTCTTC
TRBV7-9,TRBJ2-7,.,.,CASSISGVSAYF,TGTGCCAGCAGCATCTCAGGGGTCTCGGCGTACTTC
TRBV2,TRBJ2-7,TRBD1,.,CASIKSHRTGGANEQYF,TGTGCCAGCATTAAAAGCCACCGGACAGGGGGCGCAAACGAGCAGTACTTC
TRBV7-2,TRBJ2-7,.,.,CASSLGASWEQYF,TGTGCCAGCAGCTTAGGGGCCTCGTGGGAGCAGTACTTC
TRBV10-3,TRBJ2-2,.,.,CAISDPTGTSNTGELFF,TGTGCCATCAGTGACCCGACCGGGACATCGAACACCGGGGAGCTGTTTTTT
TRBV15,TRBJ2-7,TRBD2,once,CATSRGLAGKKLYEQYF,TGTGCCACCAGCAGAGGGCTAGCGGGAAAAAAACTCTACGAGCAGTACTTC